The TCR beta chain under discussion was sequenced for a study of blood T cell repertoires in COVID-19. For the study at large: There were acute and convalescent COVID-19 samples, and they came from the United States, Italy and Spain. In each case, the material was cDNA or gDNA derived from T cells, B-cell-depleted T cells, or PBMCs.

Seattle cases were enrolled at active infection and followed longitudinally. Methods used by the authors: Researchers report that nucleated cell counts were estimated from reference gene primer amplification. Assay used: immunoSEQ multiplex PCR; TCRdb lists only in-frame clones, some missing. The V and J calls and the clone size are those of that table, but D and trimming were determined from the DNA. The sample has approximately 200,000 clones, roughly 81% seen once. This clone was seen only once. Trimming took off 6 bases at V and 2 bases at J, with 13 bases between the two ends. This CDR3 is 14 amino acids long. Germline CDR1 reads ENHRY; CDR2 reads SYGVKD.

What was sequenced was peripheral blood. The rearrangement uses TRBV10-3 and TRBJ1-1; D unclear. This receptor was obtained from a woman aged 80 or over with COVID-19, enrolled during active disease. This chain's CDR3 is CAIRTDRGNTEAFF. The CDR3 DNA follows: TGTGCCATCAGAACCGACCGAGGCAACACTGAAGCTTTCTTT.